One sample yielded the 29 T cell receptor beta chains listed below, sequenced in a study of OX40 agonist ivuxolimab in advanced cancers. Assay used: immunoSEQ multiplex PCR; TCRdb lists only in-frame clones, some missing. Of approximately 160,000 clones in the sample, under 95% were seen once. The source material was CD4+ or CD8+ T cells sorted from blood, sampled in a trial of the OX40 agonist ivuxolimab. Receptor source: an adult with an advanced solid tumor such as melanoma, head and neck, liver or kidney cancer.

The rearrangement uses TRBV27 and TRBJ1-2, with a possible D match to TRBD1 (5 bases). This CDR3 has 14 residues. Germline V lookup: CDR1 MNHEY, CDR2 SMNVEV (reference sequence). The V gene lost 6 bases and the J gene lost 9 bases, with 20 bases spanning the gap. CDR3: CASSLWGNKGRYTF. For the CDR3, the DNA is TGTGCCAGCAGCCTCTGGGGGAACAAAGGTCGCTACACCTTC.

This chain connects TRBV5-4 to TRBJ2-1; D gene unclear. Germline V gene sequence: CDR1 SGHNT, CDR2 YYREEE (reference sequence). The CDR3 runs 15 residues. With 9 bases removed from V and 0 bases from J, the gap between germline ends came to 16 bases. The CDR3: CATPGSESSYNEQFF. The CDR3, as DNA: TGTGCCACCCCTGGGTCGGAAAGCTCCTACAATGAGCAGTTCTTC.

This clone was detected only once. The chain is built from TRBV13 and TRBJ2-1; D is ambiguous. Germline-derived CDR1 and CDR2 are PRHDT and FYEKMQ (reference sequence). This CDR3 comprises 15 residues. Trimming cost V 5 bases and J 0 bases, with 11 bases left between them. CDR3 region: CASSQYKSSYNEQFF. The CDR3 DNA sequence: TGTGCCAGCAGCCAGTACAAGAGCTCCTACAATGAGCAGTTCTTC.

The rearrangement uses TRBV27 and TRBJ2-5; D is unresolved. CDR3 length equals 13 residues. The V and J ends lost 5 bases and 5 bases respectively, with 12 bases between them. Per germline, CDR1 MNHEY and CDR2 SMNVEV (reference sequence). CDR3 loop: CASSPFFGETQYF. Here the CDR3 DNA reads TGTGCCAGCAGTCCCTTTTTCGGGGAGACCCAGTACTTC.

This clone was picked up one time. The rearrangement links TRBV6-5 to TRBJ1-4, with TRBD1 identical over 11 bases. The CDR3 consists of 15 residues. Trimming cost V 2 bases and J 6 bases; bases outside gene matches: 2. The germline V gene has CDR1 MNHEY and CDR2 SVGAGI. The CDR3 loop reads CASSYTDRGHEKLFF. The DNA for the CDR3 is TGTGCCAGCAGTTACACGGACAGGGGGCATGAAAAACTGTTTTTT.

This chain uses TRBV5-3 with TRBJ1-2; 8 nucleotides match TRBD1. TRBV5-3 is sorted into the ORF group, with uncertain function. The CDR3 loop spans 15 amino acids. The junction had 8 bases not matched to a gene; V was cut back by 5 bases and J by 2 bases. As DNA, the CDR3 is TGTGCCAGAAGACCTCCGGGACAGGAGAACTATGGCTACACCTTC. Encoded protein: CARRPPGQENYGYTF.

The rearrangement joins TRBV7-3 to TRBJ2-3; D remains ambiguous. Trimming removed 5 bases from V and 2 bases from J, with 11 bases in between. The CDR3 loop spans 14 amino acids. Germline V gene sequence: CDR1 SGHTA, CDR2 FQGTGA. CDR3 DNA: TGTGCCAGCAGCCCCCGGGCCCTCACAGATACGCAGTATTTT. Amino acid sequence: CASSPRALTDTQYF.

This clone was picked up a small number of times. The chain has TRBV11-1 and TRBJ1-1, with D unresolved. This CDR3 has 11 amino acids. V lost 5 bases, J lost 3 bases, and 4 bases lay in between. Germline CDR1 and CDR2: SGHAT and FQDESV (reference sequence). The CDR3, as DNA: TGTGCCAGCAGCCCCTACACTGAAGCTTTCTTT. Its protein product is CASSPYTEAFF.

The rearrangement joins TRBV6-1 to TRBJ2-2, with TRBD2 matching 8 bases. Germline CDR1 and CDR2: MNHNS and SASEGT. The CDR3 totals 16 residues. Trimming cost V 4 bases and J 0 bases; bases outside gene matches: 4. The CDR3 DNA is TGTGCCAGCAGTGGGCCGGGAGGGGCGAACACCGGGGAGCTGTTTTTT. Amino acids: CASSGPGGANTGELFF.

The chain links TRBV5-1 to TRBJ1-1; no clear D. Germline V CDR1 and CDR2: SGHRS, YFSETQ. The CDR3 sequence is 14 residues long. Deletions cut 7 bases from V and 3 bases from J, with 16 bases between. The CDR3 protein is CASALSPVDTEAFF. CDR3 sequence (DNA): TGCGCCAGCGCCCTGTCTCCTGTGGACACTGAAGCTTTCTTT.

CDR3 nucleotide sequence: TGTGCCACCAAAAACCAGGGCCCTGAAGCTTTCTTT. Translated, it gives CATKNQGPEAFF. The chain couples TRBV27 to TRBJ1-1, with a tentative D call TRBD1 (5 bases). CDR1 and CDR2 (germline): MNHEY, SMNVEV (reference sequence). The CDR3 loop spans 12 amino acids. V was trimmed by 10 bases and J by 6 bases, leaving 15 bases between them.

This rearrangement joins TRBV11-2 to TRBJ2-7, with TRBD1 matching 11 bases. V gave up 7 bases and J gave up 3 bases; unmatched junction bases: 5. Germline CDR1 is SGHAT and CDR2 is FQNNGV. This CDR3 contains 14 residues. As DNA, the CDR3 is TGTGCCAGCAAAATCGGGACAGGGGGCTACGAGCAGTACTTC. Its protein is CASKIGTGGYEQYF.

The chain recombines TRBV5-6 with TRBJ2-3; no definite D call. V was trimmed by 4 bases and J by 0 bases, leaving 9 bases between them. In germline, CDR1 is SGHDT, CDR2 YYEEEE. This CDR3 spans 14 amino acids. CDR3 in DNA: TGTGCCAGCAGCGCGGACGGGAGCACAGATACGCAGTATTTT. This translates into CASSADGSTDTQYF. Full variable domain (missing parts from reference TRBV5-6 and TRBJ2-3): DAGVTQSPTHLIKTRGQQVTLRCSPKSGHDTVSWYQQALGQGPQFIFQYYEEEERQRGNFPDRFSGHQFPNYSSELNVNALLLGDSALYLCASSADGSTDTQYFGPGTRLTVL.

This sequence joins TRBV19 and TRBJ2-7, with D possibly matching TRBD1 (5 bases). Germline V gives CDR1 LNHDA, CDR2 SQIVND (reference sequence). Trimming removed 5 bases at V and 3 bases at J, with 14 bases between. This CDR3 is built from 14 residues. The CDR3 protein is CASSPGLFLYEQYF. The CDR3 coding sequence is TGTGCCAGTAGTCCAGGGCTCTTCCTCTACGAGCAGTACTTC.

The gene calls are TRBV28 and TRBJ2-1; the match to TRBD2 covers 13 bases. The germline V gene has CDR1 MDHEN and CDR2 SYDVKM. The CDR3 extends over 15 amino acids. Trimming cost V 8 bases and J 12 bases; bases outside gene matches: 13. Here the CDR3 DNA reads TGTGCCAGCGCTGGGGCGGGACTAGCGGGACAACGGCAGTTCTTC. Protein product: CASAGAGLAGQRQFF.

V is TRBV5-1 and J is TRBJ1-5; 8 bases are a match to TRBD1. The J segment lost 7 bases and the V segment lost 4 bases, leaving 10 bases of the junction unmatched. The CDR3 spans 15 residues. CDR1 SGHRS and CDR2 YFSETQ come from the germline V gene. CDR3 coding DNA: TGCGCCAGCAGCCCCGGACAGGGTTGGGGCCAGCCCCAGCATTTT. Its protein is CASSPGQGWGQPQHF.

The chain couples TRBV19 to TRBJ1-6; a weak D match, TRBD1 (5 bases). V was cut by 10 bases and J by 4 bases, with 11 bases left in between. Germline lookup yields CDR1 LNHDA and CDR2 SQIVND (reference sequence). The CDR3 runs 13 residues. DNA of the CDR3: TGTGCCAATGGGGCCGTTTATAATTCACCCCTCCACTTT. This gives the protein CANGAVYNSPLHF.

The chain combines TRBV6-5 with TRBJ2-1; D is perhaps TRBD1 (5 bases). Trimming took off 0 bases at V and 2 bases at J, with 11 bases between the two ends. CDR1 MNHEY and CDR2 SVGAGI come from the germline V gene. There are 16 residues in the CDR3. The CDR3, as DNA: TGTGCCAGCAGTTACTCTCGCAGGGTCACCTACAATGAGCAGTTCTTC. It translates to CASSYSRRVTYNEQFF.

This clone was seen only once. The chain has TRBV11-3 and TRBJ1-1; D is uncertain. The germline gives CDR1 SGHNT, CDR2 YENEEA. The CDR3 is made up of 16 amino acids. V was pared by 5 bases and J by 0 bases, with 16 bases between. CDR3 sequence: CASSPGGMGMNTEAFF. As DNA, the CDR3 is TGTGCCAGCAGCCCCGGTGGAATGGGGATGAACACTGAAGCTTTCTTT.

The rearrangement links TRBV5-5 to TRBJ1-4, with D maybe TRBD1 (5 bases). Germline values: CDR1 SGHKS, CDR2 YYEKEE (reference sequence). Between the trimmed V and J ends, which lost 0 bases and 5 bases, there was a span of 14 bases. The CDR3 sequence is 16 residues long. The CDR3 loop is CASSLGPGTGNEKLFF. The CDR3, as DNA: TGTGCCAGCAGCTTGGGACCCGGGACGGGGAATGAAAAACTGTTTTTT.

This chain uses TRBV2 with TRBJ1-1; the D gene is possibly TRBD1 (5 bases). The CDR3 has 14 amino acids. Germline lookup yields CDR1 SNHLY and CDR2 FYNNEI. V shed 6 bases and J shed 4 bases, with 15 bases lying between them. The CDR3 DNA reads TGTGCCAGCAGACCCCTCGGGGCGCTCACTGAAGCTTTCTTT. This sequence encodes CASRPLGALTEAFF.

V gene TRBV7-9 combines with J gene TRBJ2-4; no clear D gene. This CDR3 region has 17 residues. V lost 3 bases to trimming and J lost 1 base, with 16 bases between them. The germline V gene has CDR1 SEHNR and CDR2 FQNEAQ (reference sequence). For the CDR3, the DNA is TGTGCCAGCAGCTTTCAAGTTACGGGTATGGCCAAAAACATTCAGTACTTC. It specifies CASSFQVTGMAKNIQYF.

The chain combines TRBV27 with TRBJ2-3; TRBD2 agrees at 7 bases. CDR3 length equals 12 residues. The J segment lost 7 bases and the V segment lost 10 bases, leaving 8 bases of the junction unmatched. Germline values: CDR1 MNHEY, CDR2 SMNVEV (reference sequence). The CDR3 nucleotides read TGTGCCACCCAACCGGGAGGAAATACGCAGTATTTT. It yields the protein CATQPGGNTQYF.

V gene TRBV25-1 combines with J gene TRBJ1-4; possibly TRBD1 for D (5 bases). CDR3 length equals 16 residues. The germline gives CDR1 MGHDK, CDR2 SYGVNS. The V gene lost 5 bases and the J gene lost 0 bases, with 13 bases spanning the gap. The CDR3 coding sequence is TGTGCCAGCAGTTGGGGACGGGTTGCAACTAATGAAAAACTGTTTTTT. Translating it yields CASSWGRVATNEKLFF.

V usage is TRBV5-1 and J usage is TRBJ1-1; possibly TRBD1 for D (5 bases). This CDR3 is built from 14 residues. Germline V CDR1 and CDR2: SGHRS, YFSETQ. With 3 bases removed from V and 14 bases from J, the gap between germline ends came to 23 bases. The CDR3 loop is CASSSGGTGQNAFF. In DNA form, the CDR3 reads TGCGCCAGCAGCTCCGGAGGGACTGGGCAGAACGCGTTCTTT.

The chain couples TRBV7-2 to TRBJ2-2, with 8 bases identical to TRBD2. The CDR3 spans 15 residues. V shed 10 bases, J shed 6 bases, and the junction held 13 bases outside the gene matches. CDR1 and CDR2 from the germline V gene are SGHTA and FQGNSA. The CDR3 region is CATTLEVAGPGELFF. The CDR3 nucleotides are TGTGCCACCACTCTCGAGGTAGCGGGGCCCGGGGAGCTGTTTTTT.

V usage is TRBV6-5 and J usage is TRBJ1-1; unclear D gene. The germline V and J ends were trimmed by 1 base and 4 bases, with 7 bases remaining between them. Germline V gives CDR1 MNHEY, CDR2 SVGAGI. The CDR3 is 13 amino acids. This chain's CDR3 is CASSYYSGTEAFF. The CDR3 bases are TGTGCCAGCAGTTACTATTCTGGCACTGAAGCTTTCTTT.

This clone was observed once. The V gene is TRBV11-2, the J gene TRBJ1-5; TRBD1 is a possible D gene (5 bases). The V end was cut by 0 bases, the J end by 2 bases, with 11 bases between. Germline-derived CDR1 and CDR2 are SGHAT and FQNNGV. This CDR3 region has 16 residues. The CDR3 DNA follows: TGTGCCAGCAGCTTAGAGGGGGGATGGGGCAATCAGCCCCAGCATTTT. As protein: CASSLEGGWGNQPQHF.

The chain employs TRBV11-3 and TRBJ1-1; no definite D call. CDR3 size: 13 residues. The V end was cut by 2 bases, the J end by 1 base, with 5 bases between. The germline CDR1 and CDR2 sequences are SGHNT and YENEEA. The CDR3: CASSLSQNTEAFF. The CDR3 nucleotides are TGTGCCAGCAGCTTATCCCAGAACACTGAAGCTTTCTTT.